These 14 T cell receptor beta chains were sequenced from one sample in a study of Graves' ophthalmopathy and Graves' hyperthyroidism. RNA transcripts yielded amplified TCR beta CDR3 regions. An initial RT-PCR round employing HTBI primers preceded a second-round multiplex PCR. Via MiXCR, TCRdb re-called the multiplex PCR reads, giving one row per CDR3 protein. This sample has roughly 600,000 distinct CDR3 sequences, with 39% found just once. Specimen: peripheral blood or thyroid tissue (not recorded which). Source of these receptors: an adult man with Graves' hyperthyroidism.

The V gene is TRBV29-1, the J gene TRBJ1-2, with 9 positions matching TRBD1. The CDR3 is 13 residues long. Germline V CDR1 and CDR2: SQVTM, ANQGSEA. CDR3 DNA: TGCAGGCACCGGGACAGGGAGGACTATGGCTACACCTTC. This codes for CRHRDREDYGYTF.

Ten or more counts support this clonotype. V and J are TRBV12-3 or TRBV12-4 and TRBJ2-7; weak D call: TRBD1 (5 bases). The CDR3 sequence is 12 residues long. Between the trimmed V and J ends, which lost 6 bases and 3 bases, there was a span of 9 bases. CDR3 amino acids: CASRRTGYEQYF. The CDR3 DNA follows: TGTGCCAGCAGAAGAACAGGCTACGAGCAGTACTTC.

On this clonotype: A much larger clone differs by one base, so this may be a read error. The CDR3 is CASSPTAGGEGCTF. CDR3 nucleotide sequence: TGTGCCAGCAGTCCAACAGCAGGGGGCGAAGGCTGCACCTTC. The chain joins TRBV28 to TRBJ1-2, with TRBD1 matching 8 bases. CDR1 is MDHEN, CDR2 SYDVKM, per germline. This CDR3 is built from 14 residues.

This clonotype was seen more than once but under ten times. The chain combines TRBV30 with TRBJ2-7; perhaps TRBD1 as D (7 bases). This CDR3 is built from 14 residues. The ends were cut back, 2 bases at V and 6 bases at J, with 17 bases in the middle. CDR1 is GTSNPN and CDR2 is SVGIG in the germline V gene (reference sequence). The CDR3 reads CAWSKNRQGLEQYF. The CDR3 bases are TGTGCCTGGAGTAAGAACCGACAGGGACTCGAGCAGTACTTC.

The CDR3 spells CASLGIRNTEAFF. The CDR3 DNA follows: TGTGCCAGTTTGGGGATCCGGAACACTGAAGCTTTCTTT. The rearrangement joins TRBV7-9 to TRBJ1-1, with D hard to call. V dropped 9 bases and J dropped 1 base, with 12 bases sitting between them. The CDR3 covers 13 residues. CDR1 is SEHNR and CDR2 is FQNEAQ in the germline V gene (reference sequence).

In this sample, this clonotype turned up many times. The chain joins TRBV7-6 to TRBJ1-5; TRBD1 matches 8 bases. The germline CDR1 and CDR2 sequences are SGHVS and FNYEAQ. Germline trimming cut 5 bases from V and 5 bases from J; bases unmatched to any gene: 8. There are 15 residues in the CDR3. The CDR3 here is CASSPGQGGDQPQHF. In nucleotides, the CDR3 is TGTGCCAGCAGCCCAGGACAGGGTGGTGATCAGCCCCAGCATTTT.

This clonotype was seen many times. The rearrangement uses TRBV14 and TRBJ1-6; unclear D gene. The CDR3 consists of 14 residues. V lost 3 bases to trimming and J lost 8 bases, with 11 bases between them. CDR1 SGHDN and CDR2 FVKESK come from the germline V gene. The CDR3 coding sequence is TGTGCCAGCAGCCATGGCACATTTGATTCACCCCTCCACTTT. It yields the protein CASSHGTFDSPLHF.

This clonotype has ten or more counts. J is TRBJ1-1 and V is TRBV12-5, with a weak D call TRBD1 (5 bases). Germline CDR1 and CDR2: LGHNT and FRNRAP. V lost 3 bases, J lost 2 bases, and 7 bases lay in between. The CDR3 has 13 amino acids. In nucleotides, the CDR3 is TGTGCTAGTGGTTTCGGGGGTAACACTGAAGCTTTCTTT. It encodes CASGFGGNTEAFF.

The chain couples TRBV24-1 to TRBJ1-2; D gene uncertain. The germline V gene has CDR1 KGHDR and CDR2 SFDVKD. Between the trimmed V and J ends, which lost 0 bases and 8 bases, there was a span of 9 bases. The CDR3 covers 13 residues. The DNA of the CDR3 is TGTGCCACCAGTGATTTGAGTTCGTCAGGCTACACCTTC. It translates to CATSDLSSSGYTF.

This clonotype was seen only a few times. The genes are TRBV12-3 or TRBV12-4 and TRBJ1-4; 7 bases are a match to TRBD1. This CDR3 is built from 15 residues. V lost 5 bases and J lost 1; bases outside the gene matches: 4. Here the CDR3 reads CASSPDRQTNEKLFF. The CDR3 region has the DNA TGTGCCAGCAGTCCGGACAGGCAAACTAATGAAAAACTGTTTTTT.

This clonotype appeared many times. The chain's CDR3 is CASSTARGTEAFF. In DNA, the CDR3 is TGTGCCAGCAGTACTGCTAGGGGCACTGAAGCTTTCTTT. The chain links TRBV6-4 to TRBJ1-1, with a possible D match to TRBD1 (5 bases). The CDR3 is made up of 13 amino acids. Germline V lookup: CDR1 MRHNA, CDR2 SNTAGT. V was trimmed by 5 bases and J by 4 bases, leaving 11 bases between them.

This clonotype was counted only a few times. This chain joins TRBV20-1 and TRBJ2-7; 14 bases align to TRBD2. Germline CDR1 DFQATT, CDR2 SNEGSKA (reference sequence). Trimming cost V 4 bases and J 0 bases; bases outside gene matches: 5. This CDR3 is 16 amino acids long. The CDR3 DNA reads TGCAGTGCTATTTGGACTAGCGGGGGGTCCTCCTACGAGCAGTACTTC. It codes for CSAIWTSGGSSYEQYF.

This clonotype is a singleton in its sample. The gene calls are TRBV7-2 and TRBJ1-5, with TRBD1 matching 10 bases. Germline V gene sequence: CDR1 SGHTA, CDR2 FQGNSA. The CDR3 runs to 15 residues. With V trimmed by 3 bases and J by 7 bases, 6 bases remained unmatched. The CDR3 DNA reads TGTGCCAGCAGCTTTAGGGGGACAGGGGTCCAGCCCCAGCATTTT. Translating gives CASSFRGTGVQPQHF.

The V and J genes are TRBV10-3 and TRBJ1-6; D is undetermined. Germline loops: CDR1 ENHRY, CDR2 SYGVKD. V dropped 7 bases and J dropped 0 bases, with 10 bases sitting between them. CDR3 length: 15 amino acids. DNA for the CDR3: TGTGCCATCAAGGAGGGCCTCTCCTATAATTCACCCCTCCACTTT. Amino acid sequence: CAIKEGLSYNSPLHF.